This T cell receptor (beta chain) was captured in a study of shared clonotypes between healthy human individuals. The naive CD8 population came from CD45RO-negative cells selected for CCR7, without terminally differentiated effector memory CD45RA+ cells. Among the donors, all were Caucasian adults who lived in Nashville, Tennessee. It was about 180 ng DNA, 25,000 to 35,000 T cell genomes, that sorted-subset replicate PCRs used. Original data processing: Sequence data from immunoSEQ were junction-only and lacked quality scores; consequently, filtering differed. Using immunoSEQ multiplex PCR, the repertoire was profiled, and TCRdb retains in-frame clones only, with some absent. Clonal size and the V and J genes are those of that table, whereas D and trimming came from the DNA. The sample contains approximately 2,000,000 clones, 93% of which appear only once. The TCR was taken from a man aged 18 to 29 in good health. Some clones in this sample may be carry-over from other donors' samples. The material sequenced was naive CD8+ T cells from PBMCs.

The CDR3 protein is CASTTSRSSGTYNEQFF. The CDR3 region has the DNA TGTGCCAGTACCACATCCAGGAGTAGCGGGACTTACAATGAGCAGTTCTTC. The V call is TRBV19, the J call TRBJ2-1; TRBD2 matches at 8 bases. Unmatched junction bases numbered 15, after V lost 7 bases and J lost 4 bases. CDR3 length: 17 amino acids. Germline V gene lookup returns CDR1 LNHDA and CDR2 SQIVND (reference sequence).